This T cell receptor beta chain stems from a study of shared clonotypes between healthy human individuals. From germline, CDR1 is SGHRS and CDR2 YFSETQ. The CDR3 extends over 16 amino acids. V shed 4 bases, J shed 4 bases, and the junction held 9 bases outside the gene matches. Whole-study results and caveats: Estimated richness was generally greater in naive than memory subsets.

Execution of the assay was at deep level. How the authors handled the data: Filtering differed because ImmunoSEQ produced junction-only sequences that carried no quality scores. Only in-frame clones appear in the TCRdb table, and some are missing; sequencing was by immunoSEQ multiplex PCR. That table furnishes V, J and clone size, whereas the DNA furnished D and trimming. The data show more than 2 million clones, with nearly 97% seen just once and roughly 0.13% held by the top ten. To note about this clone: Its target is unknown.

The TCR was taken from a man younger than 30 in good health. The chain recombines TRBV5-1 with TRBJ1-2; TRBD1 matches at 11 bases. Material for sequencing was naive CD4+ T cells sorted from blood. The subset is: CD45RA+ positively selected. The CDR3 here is CASSLDVGTGGYGYTF. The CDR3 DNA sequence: TGCGCCAGCAGCCTAGACGTGGGGACAGGGGGCTATGGCTACACCTTC. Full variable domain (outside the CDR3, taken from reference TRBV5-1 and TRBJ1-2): KAGVTQTPRYLIKTRGQQVTLSCSPISGHRSVSWYQQTPGQGLQFLFEYFSETQRNKGNFPGRFSGRQFSNSRSEMNVSTLELGDSALYLCASSLDVGTGGYGYTFGSGTRLTVV.